Following are 3 T cell receptor beta chains from one sample sequenced in a study of control samples from healthy donors and cancer patients. Measured with immunoSEQ multiplex PCR; TCRdb has only the in-frame clones, and not every one. Here the sample spans 50,000 to 65,000 clones, 90% being singletons. Sequenced sample: PBMCs. The receptors were sampled from a woman aged 50 to 60 with colorectal cancer.

This chain links TRBV2 with TRBJ2-7; 11 bases fit TRBD1. CDR1 and CDR2 (germline): SNHLY, FYNNEI. The CDR3 contains 14 residues. With 5 bases clipped from V and 2 bases from J, the junction kept 2 bases outside the gene matches. CDR3 in amino acids: CASSRDRGAYEQYF. The CDR3 DNA is TGTGCCAGCAGTAGGGACAGGGGGGCCTACGAGCAGTACTTC.

This clone is labeled medium-sized. The chain has TRBV7-9 and TRBJ1-5; TRBD1 matches at 7 bases. From germline, CDR1 is SEHNR and CDR2 FQNEAQ (reference sequence). CDR3 length equals 14 residues. Losses at the gene ends were 3 bases for V and 5 bases for J; bases not matched to a gene: 4. This CDR3 is CASSFGDRHQPQHF. DNA for the CDR3: TGTGCCAGCAGCTTTGGGGACAGACATCAGCCCCAGCATTTT.

This chain joins TRBV5-1 and TRBJ2-3; weak D call: TRBD1 (6 bases). This CDR3 is built from 14 residues. CDR1 is SGHRS, CDR2 YFSETQ, per germline. V gave up 0 bases and J gave up 6 bases, with 11 bases separating them. The CDR3: CASSLDPRGDTQYF. The CDR3 DNA is TGCGCCAGCAGCTTGGATCCGAGGGGGGATACGCAGTATTTT.